This section outlines one T cell receptor beta chain sequence together with its context. These data are taken from a study of cytomegalovirus exposure and HLA in healthy donors. PCR primers comprised 60 Vbeta and 13 Jbeta primers. Sequenced by immunoSEQ multiplex PCR; TCRdb stores in-frame clones only, minus some. The sample has about 150,000 clones, more than 70% seen once. The sample consisted of PBMCs. The receptor's source is a male donor in good health and CMV-seronegative.

The CDR3 sequence is CASSLGQGIYNEQFF. CDR3 sequence (DNA): TGTGCCAGCAGCTTGGGGCAGGGCATTTACAATGAGCAGTTCTTC. The chain is built from TRBV5-4 and TRBJ2-1; a possible D gene is TRBD1 (5 bases). The germline V and J ends were trimmed by 0 bases and 4 bases, with 11 bases remaining between them. The CDR3 is 15 residues long. In germline, CDR1 is SGHNT, CDR2 YYREEE (reference sequence).